The T cell receptor beta chain under discussion was sequenced for a study of human T cells and chemical hapten exposure. During construction of the library, unique molecular identifiers were attached to individual cDNA molecules for quantitative, reproducible TCR counting. TCRdb re-analysed the 5' RACE reads in MiXCR, keeping a single row per CDR3 protein. The data contain around 140,000 distinct CDR3 sequences, roughly 4.1% of them singletons. General study points: TCRs at a frequency above 1 in 1000 stayed unchanged with DPC sensitization.

Unfractionated whole blood yielded total RNA. Note on this clonotype: The target antigen is unknown. This may be a read error, as it is one base from a much larger clone.

Looked up from germline, CDR1 is SQVTM and CDR2 is ANQGSEA. This CDR3 is built from 13 residues. The sequence was obtained from a female donor in good health. The chain has TRBV29-1 and TRBJ1-2, with D hard to call. The CDR3 is CSVESGVQDGDTF. Here the CDR3 DNA reads TGCAGCGTTGAGTCGGGTGTGCAAGATGGCGACACCTTC.